This T cell receptor beta chain was sequenced during a study of blood T cell repertoires in COVID-19. Study context: T cells, B-cell-depleted T cells, or PBMCs provided the cDNA or gDNA that served as material.

Recruitment covered about 26 US areas and drew participants whose ages spanned roughly 18 to 100 years. In the source study's methods: Nucleated cell counts were estimated from reference gene primer amplification. Some clones are missing from TCRdb's copy, which holds only in-frame ones; the method was immunoSEQ multiplex PCR. D and trimming were read from the DNA, whereas the V and J calls and clone size are those reported in that table. The sample gives 150,000 to 200,000 clones, around 82% of which show up once; less than 5.5% is in the top ten. Losses at the gene ends were 0 bases for V and 1 base for J; bases not matched to a gene: 3. There are 15 residues in the CDR3. Germline assignment: CDR1 SGHRS and CDR2 YFSETQ.

Sequenced input: PBMCs or T cells enriched from blood (not recorded which). This sequence joins TRBV5-1 and TRBJ2-5, with 7 bases aligning to TRBD1. The origin of this receptor is a woman aged 60-75 years with acute COVID-19. The CDR3 sequence: CASSLGDRPQETQYF. DNA of the CDR3: TGCGCCAGCAGCTTGGGGGACAGACCCCAAGAGACCCAGTACTTC.